The sequence of this T cell receptor (beta chain) was determined in a study of T cells in narcolepsy. This CDR3 spans 13 amino acids. Trimming removed 6 bases from V and 0 bases from J, with 6 bases in between. From germline, CDR1 is SGHTA and CDR2 FQGNSA. Assay used: immunoSEQ multiplex PCR; TCRdb lists only in-frame clones, some missing. The table has over 25,000 clones, around 78% seen once. The J gene is TRBJ1-3, the V gene TRBV7-2, with D hard to call. This TCR derives from a human donor with narcolepsy. The sequenced sample was CD45RA- memory CD4+ T cells from PBMCs. The CDR3 coding sequence is TGTGCCAGCAGTCATTCCTCTGGAAACACCATATATTTT. It translates to CASSHSSGNTIYF. Full variable domain (remainder filled in from reference TRBV7-2 and TRBJ1-3): GAGVSQSPSNKVTEKGKDVELRCDPISGHTALYWYRQSLGQGLEFLIYFQGNSAPDKSGLPSDRFSAERTGGSVSTLTIQRTQQEDSAVYLCASSHSSGNTIYFGEGSWLTVV.